These 20 T cell receptor beta chains were sequenced from one sample in a study of T cells in Graves' hyperthyroidism and ophthalmopathy. Authors of the study amplified TCR beta CDR3 regions from RNA transcripts. Primed by the HTBI set, a first-round RT-PCR was run on the TCR CDR3. TCRdb processed the multiplex PCR reads anew with MiXCR; each CDR3 protein has one entry. The sample has approximately 400,000 distinct CDR3 sequences; over 12% are singletons. The sample taken for sequencing was blood. These receptors were obtained from a man aged 45 to 65 with Graves' ophthalmopathy.

This clonotype was observed a handful of times. The junction shows a germline mismatch at one end, possibly a read error. J is TRBJ1-5 and V is TRBV27; the match to TRBD1 covers 8 bases. In germline, CDR1 is MNHEY, CDR2 SMNVEV (reference sequence). The CDR3 has 14 residues. The CDR3 nucleotides are TGTGCCGGCAGTCCCGGGACAGGCTATCAGCCCCAGCATTTT. Translating gives CAGSPGTGYQPQHF.

This clonotype turned up a few times. J is TRBJ2-3 and V is TRBV30, with D hard to call. The CDR3 sequence is 11 residues long. The germline gives CDR1 GTSNPN, CDR2 SVGIG (reference sequence). V was cut by 1 base and J by 11 bases, with 10 bases left in between. Here the CDR3 reads CAWSGSARQYF. The CDR3 DNA reads as TGTGCCTGGAGTGGGAGTGCGCGGCAGTATTTT.

At least ten counts were recorded for this clonotype. The V gene is TRBV27, the J gene TRBJ2-7; tentatively, D is TRBD2 (5 bases). This CDR3 is built from 13 residues. V lost 6 bases to trimming and J lost 5 bases, with 14 bases between them. Per germline, CDR1 MNHEY and CDR2 SMNVEV (reference sequence). The CDR3 DNA reads TGTGCCAGCAGCCAATCGGGATCCGACGAGCAGTACTTC. Amino acids: CASSQSGSDEQYF.

This clonotype was counted between two and nine times. The J gene is TRBJ1-1, the V gene TRBV6-1, with unresolved D. V lost 11 bases and J lost 4, with 17 bases in between. The CDR3 length is 13 residues. Germline V CDR1 and CDR2: MNHNS, SASEGT. For the CDR3, the DNA is TGTGCCGGTGGTCGCGGGGTCTTCACTGAAGCTTTCTTT. It specifies CAGGRGVFTEAFF.

The table lists this clonotype with many counts. The chain employs TRBV20-1 and TRBJ2-1; 9 bases map to TRBD2. Unmatched junction bases numbered 3, after V lost 3 bases and J lost 0 bases. The CDR3 is 15 amino acids. Germline V gene data show CDR1 as DFQATT and CDR2 as SNEGSKA (reference sequence). The CDR3 here is CSARGLAASYNEQFF. The CDR3 DNA is TGCAGTGCTAGGGGACTAGCAGCCTCCTACAATGAGCAGTTCTTC.

This clonotype was seen ten or more times. The rearrangement joins TRBV2 to TRBJ1-5; TRBD1 matches at 7 bases. CDR1 is SNHLY and CDR2 is FYNNEI in the germline V gene. The CDR3 spans 14 residues. V lost 4 bases to trimming and J lost 4 bases; unmatched junction nucleotides: 4. The CDR3, as DNA: TGTGCCAGCAGTGTGACAGGGTTTAATCAGCCCCAGCATTTT. Its translation is CASSVTGFNQPQHF.

This clonotype was counted between two and nine times. The CDR3 bases are TGTGCCAGCAGCGTAGGGGCTGGACTAGCCTACAATGAGCAGTTCTTC. Translation: CASSVGAGLAYNEQFF. The chain has TRBV9 and TRBJ2-1; TRBD2 aligns across 7 bases. The CDR3 runs 16 residues. Looked up from germline, CDR1 is SGDLS and CDR2 is YYNGEE. With 0 bases clipped from V and 2 bases from J, the junction kept 5 bases outside the gene matches.

V gene TRBV11-3 combines with J gene TRBJ2-7; TRBD1 matches at 11 bases. The CDR3 runs 15 residues. The trim removed 5 bases at V and 0 bases at J, leaving 3 bases unmatched. Per the germline V gene, CDR1 is SGHNT and CDR2 is YENEEA. The CDR3 protein is CASSRGQGASYEQYF. Written as DNA, the CDR3 is TGTGCCAGCAGCAGAGGACAGGGGGCCTCCTACGAGCAGTACTTC.

With respect to this clonotype: A single base separates this from a much larger clone, so it may be a read error. The conserved closing phenylalanine or tryptophan is absent in this CDR3, likely reflecting a read error. This rearrangement joins TRBV20-1 to TRBJ2-7; D remains ambiguous. CDR1 is DFQATT, CDR2 SNEGSKA, per germline (reference sequence). CDR3 length equals 12 residues. Between the trimmed V and J ends, which lost 7 bases and 0 bases, there was a span of 10 bases. In nucleotides, the CDR3 is TGCAGTGTCACGATCGGCTCCTACGAGCAGTACTCC. This gives the protein CSVTIGSYEQYS.

As for this clonotype: Possible read error: a much larger clone is one base away. This chain joins TRBV30 and TRBJ2-7, with a possible D match to TRBD2 (5 bases). Germline-derived CDR1 and CDR2 are GTSNPN and SVGIG (reference sequence). The CDR3 loop spans 12 amino acids. Here the CDR3 reads CTWSDYLHEQYF. The CDR3 nucleotides are TGTACCTGGAGTGACTATCTCCACGAGCAGTACTTC.

This clonotype was seen at least ten times. The chain is built from TRBV18 and TRBJ2-5; tentatively, D is TRBD1 (5 bases). CDR1 and CDR2 from the germline V gene are KGHSH and LQKENI. The CDR3 consists of 15 residues. V shed 2 bases and J shed 0 bases, with 10 bases lying between them. The CDR3 nucleotides read TGTGCCAGCTCACCATCGACAGTAAACCAAGAGACCCAGTACTTC. Translated: CASSPSTVNQETQYF.

This clonotype showed up just a few times. This may stem from a read error, because a much larger clone lies one nucleotide away. The V call is TRBV30, the J call TRBJ2-3; weak D call: TRBD2 (6 bases). Germline values: CDR1 GTSNPN, CDR2 SVGIG (reference sequence). This CDR3 is 12 amino acids long. CDR3 bases: TGTGCCTGGAGTGCTAGAGGAGGGACGCGGTATTTT. It yields the protein CAWSARGGTRYF.

This clonotype showed up many times. One end of the junction is discordant with germline, which a read error may explain. This chain links TRBV13 with TRBJ1-4; D not certain. Germline V CDR1 and CDR2: PRHDT, FYEKMQ (reference sequence). The CDR3 length is 13 residues. CDR3 residues: CANSLSANEKLFF. CDR3 bases: TGTGCCAACAGCTTAAGCGCTAATGAAAAACTGTTTTTT.

V and J are TRBV6-1 and TRBJ2-3; D is possibly TRBD2 (5 bases). V lost 6 bases, J lost 5 bases, and 15 bases lay in between. The CDR3 has 14 amino acids. Looked up from germline, CDR1 is MNHNS and CDR2 is SASEGT. CDR3 sequence reads: CASRVLGARDTQYF. Written as DNA, the CDR3 is TGTGCCAGCAGGGTACTAGGAGCACGAGATACGCAGTATTTT.

There are many counts of this clonotype. Possible read error: a much larger clone is one base away. The chain has TRBV3-1 and TRBJ2-1; unclear D gene. V lost 5 bases and J lost 5, with 4 bases in between. This CDR3 comprises 11 residues. From germline, CDR1 is LGHDT and CDR2 YNNKEL (reference sequence). Here the CDR3 reads CASSINNEQFF. The CDR3 DNA reads as TGTGCCAGCAGCATTAACAATGAGCAGTTCTTC.

This clonotype occurred many times. The J gene is TRBJ2-7, the V gene TRBV9; 10 bases match TRBD2. The J segment lost 7 bases and the V segment lost 0 bases, leaving 7 bases of the junction unmatched. The germline V gene has CDR1 SGDLS and CDR2 YYNGEE. This CDR3 contains 15 residues. The CDR3 DNA sequence: TGTGCCAGCAGCGTAGTTTCTGGACTAGCGGCGGAGCAGTACTTC. Its translation: CASSVVSGLAAEQYF.

In its sample, this clonotype was seen a few times. The gene calls are TRBV24-1 and TRBJ2-3; D unclear. The CDR3 has 14 amino acids. V lost 0 bases, J lost 2 bases, and 5 bases lay in between. The germline V gene encodes CDR1 KGHDR and CDR2 SFDVKD. CDR3 bases: TGTGCCACCAGTGATTTGTACACCACAGATACGCAGTATTTT. It codes for CATSDLYTTDTQYF.

This clonotype was seen many times. V and J are TRBV11-1 and TRBJ1-1; 9 bases are shared with TRBD1. CDR3 length equals 14 residues. Trimming cost V 4 bases and J 7 bases; bases outside gene matches: 7. From germline, CDR1 is SGHAT and CDR2 FQDESV (reference sequence). The CDR3 DNA reads TGTGCCAGCAGCTCGGGACAGGGTAAAGGTGAAGCTTTCTTT. It translates to CASSSGQGKGEAFF.

V gene TRBV10-2 combines with J gene TRBJ2-5; 9 bases are shared with TRBD1. V was clipped by 4 bases and J by 4 bases; unmatched bases: 7. Per the germline V gene, CDR1 is WSHSY and CDR2 is SAAADI. The CDR3 is 15 residues long. As DNA, the CDR3 is TGCGCCAGCAGTGCAACAGGGGGCGAAGGAGAGACCCAGTACTTC. Its protein is CASSATGGEGETQYF.

This clonotype has only a few counts. The rearrangement links TRBV7-9 to TRBJ2-1; 16 positions match TRBD2. V dropped 1 base and J dropped 5; count of bases not matched to a gene: 8. CDR1 SEHNR and CDR2 FQNEAQ come from the germline V gene (reference sequence). The CDR3 length is 19 residues. CDR3: CASSLVAGLAGGGHNEQFF. CDR3 bases: TGTGCCAGCAGCTTAGTGGCGGGACTAGCGGGAGGGGGACACAATGAGCAGTTCTTC.